Following are 32 T cell receptor beta chains from one sample sequenced in a study of early T cells in non-severe SARS-CoV-2 infection. TCRdb independently ran MiXCR on the 5' RACE reads; one entry per CDR3 protein. The data hold around 39,000 distinct CDR3 sequences, with 5.4% observed a single time. The sequenced sample was whole blood, obtained at baseline. The receptor source for this set is an adult who was a healthcare worker with PCR-confirmed SARS-CoV-2 infection or an uninfected control (not recorded which).

The chain joins TRBV7-9 to TRBJ2-5, with no clear D. The CDR3 spans 15 residues. V shed 4 bases and J shed 6 bases, with 18 bases lying between them. Germline-derived CDR1 and CDR2 are SEHNR and FQNEAQ (reference sequence). The CDR3 is CASSSSSGGVKTQYF. CDR3 DNA: TGTGCCAGCAGCTCCTCCTCGGGCGGCGTGAAGACCCAGTACTTC.

The chain combines TRBV30 with TRBJ2-2; 8 bases align to TRBD2. The CDR3 runs 16 residues. J lost 3 bases, V lost 2 bases, and 8 bases had no gene match. Germline-derived CDR1 and CDR2 are GTSNPN and SVGIG (reference sequence). The CDR3 nucleotides read TGTGCCTGGAGTTTACCAGCGGGAGTACACACCGGGGAGCTGTTTTTT. Amino acids: CAWSLPAGVHTGELFF.

This clonotype was recorded many times. The chain employs TRBV18 and TRBJ2-1; 12 bases are shared with TRBD2. Trimming took 3 bases from V and 0 from J; bases not matched to a gene: 9. The germline CDR1 and CDR2 sequences are KGHSH and LQKENI. This CDR3 comprises 19 residues. In DNA, the CDR3 is TGTGCCAGCTCACCTCTAGCGGGAGGGCTGTCGAGCTCCTACAATGAGCAGTTCTTC. Amino acid sequence: CASSPLAGGLSSSYNEQFF.

This clonotype was recorded at least ten times. The chain recombines TRBV7-6 with TRBJ2-1; D is unclear. Trimming removed 1 base from V and 10 bases from J, with 11 bases in between. Germline loops: CDR1 SGHVS, CDR2 FNYEAQ. The CDR3 has 13 residues. The CDR3 region is CASSLETRNEQFF. For the CDR3, the DNA is TGTGCCAGCAGCTTAGAAACGCGGAACGAGCAGTTCTTC. The full variable domain, its missing parts supplied by reference TRBV7-6 and TRBJ2-1, is GAGVSQSPRYKVTKRGQDVALRCDPISGHVSLYWYRQALGQGPEFLTYFNYEAQQDKSGLPNDRFSAERPEGSISTLTIQRTEQRDSAMYRCASSLETRNEQFFGPGTRLTVL.

This clonotype was detected many times. CDR3 sequence: CSARDGRSEAFF. The DNA for the CDR3 is TGCAGTGCTAGAGATGGAAGATCTGAAGCTTTCTTT. The chain is built from TRBV20-1 and TRBJ1-1; D is undetermined. The CDR3 is 12 residues long. Germline V gene lookup returns CDR1 DFQATT and CDR2 SNEGSKA (reference sequence). The V end was cut by 0 bases, the J end by 6 bases, with 8 bases between.

This clonotype has just a few counts. The CDR3 region has the DNA TGTGCCAGCAGCCCCTCCCCCTCCGGGACAACCTATAATTCACCCCTCCACTTT. It specifies CASSPSPSGTTYNSPLHF. The chain is built from TRBV11-2 and TRBJ1-6; TRBD1 is a possible D gene (6 bases). Germline assignment: CDR1 SGHAT and CDR2 FQNNGV. This CDR3 has 18 amino acids. V was shortened by 5 bases and J by 2 bases, with 19 bases between the two germline ends.

This clonotype was seen repeatedly, ten times or more. For the CDR3, the DNA is TGTGCCAGCAGGGTTGGTGGGAACACTGAAGCTTTCTTT. It yields the protein CASRVGGNTEAFF. The genes are TRBV6-1 and TRBJ1-1; D not certain. CDR1 MNHNS and CDR2 SASEGT come from the germline V gene. V lost 6 bases, J lost 1 base, and 9 bases lay in between. CDR3 length equals 13 residues.

This clonotype was seen many times. This chain joins TRBV18 and TRBJ2-5; weak D call: TRBD2 (5 bases). This CDR3 spans 13 amino acids. Germline CDR1 is KGHSH and CDR2 is LQKENI. Trimming shortened V by 5 bases and J by 5 bases, and 12 bases separated the two germline ends. The CDR3 DNA sequence: TGTGCCAGCTCAACGCCCCGCGGGGAGACCCAGTACTTC. This gives the protein CASSTPRGETQYF.

The sample holds many counts of this clonotype. The chain is built from TRBV15 and TRBJ2-7; D is unclear. The CDR3 extends over 13 amino acids. The germline V gene has CDR1 LNHNV and CDR2 YYDKDF (reference sequence). Trimming took 0 bases from V and 4 from J, leaving 7 bases between them. The CDR3 sequence: CATSRDQEYEQYV. The CDR3 nucleotides are TGTGCCACCAGCAGAGATCAGGAGTACGAGCAGTACGTC.

The sample holds many counts of this clonotype. In DNA form, the CDR3 reads TGCAGTGCTAGCGCTAGCGGGATCGGAAATGAGCAGTTCTTC. Translating gives CSASASGIGNEQFF. The chain couples TRBV20-1 to TRBJ2-1; TRBD2 matches at 9 bases. This CDR3 contains 14 residues. CDR1 is DFQATT, CDR2 SNEGSKA, per germline (reference sequence). The V and J ends lost 3 bases and 7 bases, in that order; junction bases with no gene match: 7.

The chain uses TRBV10-3 and TRBJ2-1, with D uncertain. The CDR3 has 15 amino acids. Germline CDR1 is ENHRY and CDR2 is SYGVKD. V was clipped by 0 bases and J by 7 bases, with 13 bases between them. Written as DNA, the CDR3 is TGTGCCATCAGTGAGTCGCCCATGGTTGGGAATGAGCAGTTCTTC. This translates into CAISESPMVGNEQFF.

This clonotype was picked up a small number of times. The J gene is TRBJ1-1, the V gene TRBV7-9; maybe TRBD1 (6 bases). The CDR3 spans 17 residues. In germline, CDR1 is SEHNR, CDR2 FQNEAQ (reference sequence). The V and J ends lost 2 bases and 5 bases respectively, with 21 bases between them. CDR3 sequence (DNA): TGTGCCAGCAGCTTAATGTCTCAGGGGTCCGGCACGACTGAAGCTTTCTTT. Amino acid sequence: CASSLMSQGSGTTEAFF.

This clonotype was seen ten or more times. J is TRBJ1-2 and V is TRBV21-1. TRBV21-1 is assigned pseudogene status. The CDR3 covers 15 residues. The CDR3 DNA is TGTGCCAGCAGCAAAGACGAGGGTCTAGGATATGGCTACACCTTC. It is translated as CASSKDEGLGYGYTF.

This clonotype was detected ten times or more. The rearrangement links TRBV6-5 to TRBJ2-1; D call uncertain. V lost 2 bases and J 5 bases, leaving 16 bases between the germline ends. The CDR3 spans 16 residues. CDR1 is MNHEY and CDR2 is SVGAGI in the germline V gene. CDR3 amino acids: CASSYQHGRAHNEQFF. In DNA form, the CDR3 reads TGTGCCAGCAGTTACCAACACGGTAGGGCCCACAATGAGCAGTTCTTC.

This clonotype came up many times. V is TRBV20-1 and J is TRBJ1-4; D call uncertain. CDR3 size: 12 residues. Germline loops: CDR1 DFQATT, CDR2 SNEGSKA (reference sequence). Trimming stripped 5 bases from V and 2 bases from J, with 6 bases between. The CDR3, as DNA: TGCAGTGCTGAAGGGACTAATGAAAAACTGTTTTTT. Its protein product is CSAEGTNEKLFF.

This clonotype has a handful of counts. The rearrangement joins TRBV18 to TRBJ2-1; 9 bases match TRBD1. This CDR3 contains 16 residues. Germline V gives CDR1 KGHSH, CDR2 LQKENI. V trimming: 5 bases; J trimming: 5 bases; junction bases outside the gene matches: 10. CDR3 sequence: CASSWTPGQGHNEQFF. The CDR3 nucleotides are TGTGCCAGCTCATGGACACCGGGACAGGGACACAATGAGCAGTTCTTC. The full variable domain, with the rest looked up from reference TRBV18 and TRBJ2-1, is NAGVMQNPRHLVRRRGQEARLRCSPMKGHSHVYWYRQLPEEGLKFMVYLQKENIIDESGMPKERFSAEFPKEGPSILRIQQVVRGDSAAYFCASSWTPGQGHNEQFFGPGTRLTVL.

This clonotype was seen many times. The J gene is TRBJ2-1, the V gene TRBV19, with TRBD2 matching 7 bases. V shed 5 bases and J 6 bases; nucleotides not matched to a gene: 7. The CDR3 sequence is 14 residues long. Germline V gene lookup returns CDR1 LNHDA and CDR2 SQIVND (reference sequence). CDR3 region: CASSPLGGSNEQFF. The DNA of the CDR3 is TGTGCCAGTAGTCCCCTCGGCGGGAGCAATGAGCAGTTCTTC.

This clonotype was recorded at least ten times. The chain uses TRBV11-2 and TRBJ2-1, with 12 bases that match TRBD2. The CDR3 contains 14 residues. The germline CDR1 and CDR2 sequences are SGHAT and FQNNGV. With V trimmed by 4 bases and J by 10 bases, 5 bases remained unmatched. The CDR3 DNA reads TGTGCCAGCAGCTCGGGACTAGCGGGCCTGGAGCAGTTCTTC. Protein: CASSSGLAGLEQFF. The entire variable domain, with the rest obtained from reference TRBV11-2 and TRBJ2-1, is as follows: EAGVAQSPRYKIIEKRQSVAFWCNPISGHATLYWYQQILGQGPKLLIQFQNNGVVDDSQLPKDRFSAERLKGVDSTLKIQPAKLEDSAVYLCASSSGLAGLEQFFGPGTRLTVL.

This clonotype was seen repeatedly, ten times or more. V and J are TRBV11-2 and TRBJ2-4; a weak D match, TRBD2 (6 bases). Trimming took 6 bases from V and 5 from J, leaving 17 bases between them. The V gene's germline CDR1 is SGHAT and CDR2 FQNNGV. This CDR3 has 15 residues. For the CDR3, the DNA is TGTGCCAGCAGTCCAATCTCCTGGGAGGAAAACATTCAGTACTTC. Its translation: CASSPISWEENIQYF.

The sample holds many counts of this clonotype. The chain is built from TRBV7-9 and TRBJ2-2; TRBD1 agrees at 9 bases. The germline gives CDR1 SEHNR, CDR2 FQNEAQ (reference sequence). CDR3 length equals 15 residues. Trimming at V came to 7 bases and at J to 5 bases, leaving 8 bases not matched to a gene. The CDR3, as DNA: TGTGCCAGCACCCTTGGACAGGGGCAAACCGGGGAGCTGTTTTTT. Translating it yields CASTLGQGQTGELFF. The whole variable domain, remainder taken from reference TRBV7-9 and TRBJ2-2, is DTGVSQNPRHKITKRGQNVTFRCDPISEHNRLYWYRQTLGQGPEFLTYFQNEAQLEKSRLLSDRFSAERPKGSFSTLEIQRTEQGDSAMYLCASTLGQGQTGELFFGEGSRLTVL.

This clonotype was picked up many times. The rearrangement uses TRBV6-2 or TRBV6-3 and TRBJ2-1; possible D gene TRBD1, 9 bases. The germline V gene encodes CDR1 MNHEY and CDR2 SVGEGT. The CDR3 contains 17 residues. The V gene lost 6 bases and the J gene lost 8 bases, with 26 bases spanning the gap. CDR3 residues: CASSPDRGGTSQDEQFF. CDR3 nucleotides: TGTGCCAGCAGCCCTGACAGGGGGGGGACTAGTCAAGATGAGCAGTTCTTC.

This chain joins TRBV30 and TRBJ2-7, with 8 bases matching TRBD2. Germline V gene sequence: CDR1 GTSNPN, CDR2 SVGIG (reference sequence). J was trimmed by 6 bases and V by 0 bases; bases with no gene match: 4. This CDR3 spans 13 amino acids. The CDR3 nucleotides are TGTGCCTGGAGTGTCCTAGCGGGCGGCGAGCAGTACTTC. Translating gives CAWSVLAGGEQYF.

V usage is TRBV24-1 and J usage is TRBJ2-3; no clear D. The CDR3 consists of 14 residues. V was clipped by 3 bases and J by 1 base, with 7 bases between them. Germline V gene sequence: CDR1 KGHDR, CDR2 SFDVKD. The chain's CDR3 is CATSDPDRTDTQYF. CDR3 DNA: TGTGCCACCAGTGATCCTGACCGCACAGATACGCAGTATTTT.

Ten or more counts support this clonotype. The J gene is TRBJ2-1, the V gene TRBV10-3; 10 bases align to TRBD1. Trimming removed 7 bases from V and 6 bases from J; junction bases left unmatched: 9. This CDR3 has 15 amino acids. Germline V gene lookup returns CDR1 ENHRY and CDR2 SYGVKD. CDR3 sequence: CAIMTGTGAGNEQFF. DNA of the CDR3: TGTGCCATCATGACCGGGACAGGGGCTGGCAATGAGCAGTTCTTC.

This clonotype was seen ten or more times. This rearrangement joins TRBV29-1 to TRBJ2-5; D call uncertain. The germline gives CDR1 SQVTM, CDR2 ANQGSEA. Trimming removed 5 bases at V and 4 bases at J, with 8 bases between. The CDR3 runs to 11 residues. The DNA of the CDR3 is TGCAGCGTTAATTGGGGAGAGACCCAGTACTTC. Protein product: CSVNWGETQYF.

This clonotype was detected a few times. The V gene is TRBV7-2, the J gene TRBJ2-4, with no clear D. The CDR3 loop spans 12 amino acids. V gave up 5 bases and J gave up 6 bases, with 8 bases separating them. In germline, CDR1 is SGHTA, CDR2 FQGNSA. CDR3 in DNA: TGTGCCAGCAGCCCGGCAGCAAACATTCAGTACTTC. It yields the protein CASSPAANIQYF.

This clonotype was recorded once. This rearrangement joins TRBV2 to TRBJ2-3; D possibly corresponds to TRBD2 (6 bases). CDR3 size: 14 residues. In germline, CDR1 is SNHLY, CDR2 FYNNEI. Trimming stripped 8 bases from V and 3 bases from J, with 15 bases between. The DNA of the CDR3 is TGTGCCAGCTGGACGACGGGAGCTACAGATACGCAGTATTTT. It specifies CASWTTGATDTQYF.

Ten or more counts support this clonotype. In DNA form, the CDR3 reads TGTGCCACCAGCTTCCTAACAGGGGGCTACGATTCACCCCTCCACTTT. Translation gives CATSFLTGGYDSPLHF. J is TRBJ1-6 and V is TRBV15; 9 nucleotides line up with TRBD1. CDR3 size: 16 residues. The germline CDR1 and CDR2 sequences are LNHNV and YYDKDF (reference sequence). J lost 8 bases, V lost 5 bases, and 10 bases had no gene match.

This clonotype was seen ten or more times. The V call is TRBV10-3, the J call TRBJ1-4; 7 nucleotides match TRBD1. Looked up from germline, CDR1 is ENHRY and CDR2 is SYGVKD. The CDR3 consists of 13 residues. Trimming removed 0 bases from V and 10 bases from J; junction bases left unmatched: 2. This CDR3 reads CAISESGDRKLFF. The DNA for the CDR3 is TGTGCCATCAGTGAGTCGGGGGACAGAAAACTGTTTTTT.

At least ten counts were recorded for this clonotype. J is TRBJ2-3 and V is TRBV20-1; the D is unclear. V lost 5 bases to trimming and J lost 4 bases, with 7 bases between them. Germline V gene data show CDR1 as DFQATT and CDR2 as SNEGSKA (reference sequence). The CDR3 consists of 11 residues. In DNA, the CDR3 is TGCAGTGCTTATTACTCAGATACGCAGTATTTT. Its translation is CSAYYSDTQYF.

This clonotype was observed at least ten times. The J gene is TRBJ1-1, the V gene TRBV24-1, with D maybe TRBD1 (5 bases). The germline gives CDR1 KGHDR, CDR2 SFDVKD. Trimming removed 9 bases from V and 1 base from J, with 11 bases in between. There are 13 residues in the CDR3. The CDR3 region has the DNA TGTGCCACCGCCGATGGGACGAACACTGAAGCTTTCTTT. Protein sequence: CATADGTNTEAFF.

This clonotype was found a few times. This chain links TRBV3-1 with TRBJ1-4; D is uncertain. The ends were cut back, 2 bases at V and 0 bases at J, with 4 bases in the middle. The length of the CDR3 is 14 residues. CDR1 is LGHDT, CDR2 YNNKEL, per germline (reference sequence). For the CDR3, the DNA is TGTGCCAGCAGCCAAACCACAACTAATGAAAAACTGTTTTTT. Amino acid sequence: CASSQTTTNEKLFF.